The rows below give T cell receptor beta chains drawn from one sample of a study of glioma-infiltrating T cells. Via MiXCR, TCRdb re-called the multiplex PCR reads, giving one row per CDR3 protein. The sample has more than 300,000 distinct CDR3 sequences; 35% to 45% are singletons. The sequencing input was glioma tissue, nonneoplastic brain tissue, or PBMCs (not recorded which). The receptors originated from a human donor with low-grade glioma or glioblastoma, undergoing nonglioma brain surgery, or in good health (not recorded which). Both conserved end residues are part of each CDR3. Clone size appears in some rows only: once, few, many, or a class for an expanded clone.

cdr3_length clone_size j_call v_call cdr3_aa
14 many TRBJ1-1 TRBV20-1 CSAHKGTGNTEAFF
11 many TRBJ1-2 TRBV20-1 CSARAVGGYTF
14 - TRBJ2-7 TRBV7-2 CASSFTQGTYEQYF
15 - TRBJ2-6 TRBV2 CASTWDGGGANVLTF
17 many TRBJ2-7 TRBV6-5 CASSYSKSREPIHEQYF
13 many TRBJ1-2 TRBV28 CASAPSGEDGYTF
13 few TRBJ1-2 TRBV4-3 CASSQEGGDGYTF
16 - TRBJ2-7 TRBV4-2 CASSQDAQGVVYEQYF
11 many TRBJ1-2 TRBV28 CASSLRGFPIF
15 many TRBJ2-3 TRBV6-1 CASSAVQGGSDTQYF
14 - TRBJ1-2 TRBV7-9 CASSPPTLMVGYTF
13 many TRBJ1-2 TRBV20-1 CSARDPGKYGYTF
14 many TRBJ2-5 TRBV4-3 CASSQDMATETQYF
13 many TRBJ2-3 TRBV27 CASRRLGADTQYF
14 - TRBJ2-1 TRBV5-4 CASSLPRGVGEQFF
14 many TRBJ2-5 TRBV20-1 CSARDPTLRGTQYF
13 - TRBJ2-1 TRBV11-2 CASSRMGQNEQFF
14 few TRBJ2-3 TRBV12-3/TRBV12-4 CASSFRGQADTQYF
13 - - TRBV5-4 CASSSFQGRTQYF
14 - TRBJ2-7 TRBV12-3/TRBV12-4 CASSFGDSDYEQYF
13 many TRBJ1-1 TRBV20-1 CSAWTDRETEAFF
13 few TRBJ2-7 TRBV15 CATSYRVAYEQYF
12 few TRBJ1-6 TRBV2 CASRLQGSPLHF
20 - TRBJ2-1 TRBV4-1 CASSQPFLRRGGSSYNEQFF
17 once TRBJ1-2 TRBV7-6 CASSLGLGQGIRRGYTF
13 - TRBJ2-7 TRBV11-2 CASSLGFFGEQYF
14 - TRBJ2-2 TRBV29-1 CSVEDNSYTGELFF
15 few TRBJ2-7 TRBV28 CASRSTGTFSYEQYF
18 - TRBJ1-5 TRBV20-1 CSAPQGTGGRSSNQPQHF
15 many TRBJ1-1 TRBV6-6 CASSYGGQLNTEAFF
15 - TRBJ1-4 TRBV7-9 CASSLVGQTNEKLFF
13 - TRBJ1-1 TRBV5-1 CASSLNRYTEAFF
18 few TRBJ2-2 TRBV11-1 CASSGRAGYGTNTGELFF
14 few TRBJ2-7 TRBV5-4 CASSSGLLSYEQYF
14 - TRBJ2-7 TRBV20-1 CSAPRRLAGPKVYF
13 many TRBJ2-3 TRBV10-3 CAISGASTDTQYF
15 - TRBJ1-1 TRBV7-3 CASSLVIGDTSEAFF
15 - TRBJ1-1 TRBV4-3 CASSQTVGGRTEAFF
14 many TRBJ2-3 TRBV7-2 CASSPRRGTDTQYF
13 - TRBJ2-7 TRBV12-3/TRBV12-4 CASSFGDSSEQYF
17 - TRBJ2-3 TRBV7-3 CASSQLGLAASTDTQYF
15 many TRBJ2-1 TRBV27 CASSGGTSGSNEQFF
17 few TRBJ2-1 TRBV2 CASSVRPSGSSYNEQFF
15 many TRBJ2-7 TRBV15 CATSTDRGAATEQYF
16 few TRBJ2-7 TRBV4-1 CASSQDRDRGVYEQYF
14 - TRBJ2-1 TRBV28 CASSDQFGANGQFF
15 - TRBJ2-3 TRBV7-8 CASSLGGGFADTQYF
16 - TRBJ2-1 TRBV6-6 CASSHEGSGSYNEQFF
14 - TRBJ1-2 TRBV28 CASSSPKAFYGYTF
14 - TRBJ2-7 TRBV12-3/TRBV12-4 CASSLLGVGGEQYF
16 few TRBJ2-3 TRBV28 CASSLWTSGETDTQYF
15 - TRBJ1-1 TRBV20-1 CSARDLGRVNTEAFF
15 - TRBJ1-2 TRBV15 CATSRGRGVIYGYTF
16 - TRBJ2-3 TRBV5-1 CASSLRLAEGTDTQYF
16 few TRBJ1-4 TRBV2 CASSKYTGATNEKLFF